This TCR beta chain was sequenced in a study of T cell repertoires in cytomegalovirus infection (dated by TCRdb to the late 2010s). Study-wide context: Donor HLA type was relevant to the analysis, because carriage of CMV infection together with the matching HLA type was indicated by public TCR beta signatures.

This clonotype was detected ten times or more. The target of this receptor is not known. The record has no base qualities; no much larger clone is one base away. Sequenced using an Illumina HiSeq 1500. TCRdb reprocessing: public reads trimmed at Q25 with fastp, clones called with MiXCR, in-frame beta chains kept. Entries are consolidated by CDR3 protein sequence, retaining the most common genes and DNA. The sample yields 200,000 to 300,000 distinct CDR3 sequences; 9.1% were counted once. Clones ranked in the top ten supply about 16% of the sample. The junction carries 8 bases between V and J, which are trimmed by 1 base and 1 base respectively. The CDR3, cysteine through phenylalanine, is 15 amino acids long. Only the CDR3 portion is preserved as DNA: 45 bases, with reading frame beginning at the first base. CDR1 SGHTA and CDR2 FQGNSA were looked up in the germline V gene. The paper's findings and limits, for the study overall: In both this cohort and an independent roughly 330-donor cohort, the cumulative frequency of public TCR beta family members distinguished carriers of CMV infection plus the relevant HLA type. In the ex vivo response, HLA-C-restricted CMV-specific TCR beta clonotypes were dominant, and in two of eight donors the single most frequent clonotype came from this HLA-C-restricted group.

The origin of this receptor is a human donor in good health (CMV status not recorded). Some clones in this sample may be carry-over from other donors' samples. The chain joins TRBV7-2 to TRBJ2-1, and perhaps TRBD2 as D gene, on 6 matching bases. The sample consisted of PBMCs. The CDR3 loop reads CASSLDAGSYNEQFF. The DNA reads TGTGCCAGCAGCTTAGACGCGGGATCCTACAATGAGCAGTTCTTC.